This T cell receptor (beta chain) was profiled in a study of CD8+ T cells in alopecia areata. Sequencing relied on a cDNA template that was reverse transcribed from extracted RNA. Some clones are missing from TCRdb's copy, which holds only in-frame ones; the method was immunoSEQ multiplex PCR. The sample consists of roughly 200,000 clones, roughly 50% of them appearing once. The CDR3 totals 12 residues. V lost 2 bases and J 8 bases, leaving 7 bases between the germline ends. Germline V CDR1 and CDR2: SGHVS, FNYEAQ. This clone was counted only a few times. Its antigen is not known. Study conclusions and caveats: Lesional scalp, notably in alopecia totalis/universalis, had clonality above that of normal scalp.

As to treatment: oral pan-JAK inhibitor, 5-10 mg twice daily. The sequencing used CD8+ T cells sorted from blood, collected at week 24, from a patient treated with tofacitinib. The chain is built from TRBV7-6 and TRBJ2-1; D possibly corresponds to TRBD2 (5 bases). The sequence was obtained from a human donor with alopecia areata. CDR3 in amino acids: CASSLRRDEQFF. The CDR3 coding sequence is TGTGCCAGCAGCTTAAGGCGGGATGAGCAGTTCTTC.